The 32 T cell receptor beta chains reported below all come from one sample, sequenced in a study of blood T cell repertoires in COVID-19. Sequenced by immunoSEQ multiplex PCR; TCRdb stores in-frame clones only, minus some. The data contain 110,000 to 150,000 clones, 75% to 85% of them seen just once; the ten biggest clones take up 3.5% to 4%. Sequenced sample: peripheral blood. The receptors shown here come from a man aged 70-80 years who had recovered from COVID-19.

This rearrangement joins TRBV5-1 to TRBJ2-7; 14 nucleotides align to TRBD2. V dropped 4 bases and J dropped 2; count of bases not matched to a gene: 8. This CDR3 comprises 17 residues. Germline CDR1 reads SGHRS; CDR2 reads YFSETQ. Here the CDR3 reads CASSPRLAGGLPYEQYF. CDR3 nucleotide sequence: TGCGCCAGCAGCCCCCGACTAGCGGGAGGGCTCCCCTACGAGCAGTACTTC.

This chain links TRBV9 with TRBJ2-2; the D gene is possibly TRBD2 (6 bases). CDR1 and CDR2 (germline): SGDLS, YYNGEE. With 2 bases removed from V and 5 bases from J, the gap between germline ends came to 13 bases. The length of the CDR3 is 15 residues. As DNA, the CDR3 is TGTGCCAGCAGCGTGGAGGGACTCAAAACCGGGGAGCTGTTTTTT. Protein sequence: CASSVEGLKTGELFF. Supplemented by reference TRBV9 and TRBJ2-2, the full variable domain reads DSGVTQTPKHLITATGQRVTLRCSPRSGDLSVYWYQQSLDQGLQFLIQYYNGEERAKGNILERFSAQQFPDLHSELNLSSLELGDSALYFCASSVEGLKTGELFFGEGSRLTVL.

This clone was detected ten times or more. The chain carries TRBV2 and TRBJ1-1; D gene ambiguous. V lost 2 bases and J lost 7, with 11 bases in between. CDR1 and CDR2 from the germline V gene are SNHLY and FYNNEI. The CDR3 loop spans 13 amino acids. The CDR3 reads CASSEYQALEAFF. In nucleotides, the CDR3 is TGTGCCAGCAGTGAATACCAGGCCCTTGAAGCTTTCTTT.

The chain combines TRBV7-9 with TRBJ2-5; D unclear. The germline V gene encodes CDR1 SEHNR and CDR2 FQNEAQ (reference sequence). Trimming removed 5 bases at V and 10 bases at J, with 14 bases between. There are 12 residues in the CDR3. CDR3 protein: CASSHRVFNQYF. The CDR3 DNA follows: TGTGCCAGCAGCCACCGGGTTTTTAACCAGTACTTC.

The chain employs TRBV6-2 or TRBV6-3 and TRBJ2-7, with D perhaps TRBD2 (5 bases). Germline assignment: CDR1 MNHEY and CDR2 SVGEGT. The CDR3 extends over 15 amino acids. V shed 5 bases and J shed 2 bases, with 16 bases lying between them. The CDR3 DNA is TGTGCCAGCAGTGACCTGGATTCGACTACCTACGAGCAGTACTTC. Protein: CASSDLDSTTYEQYF.

The rearrangement links TRBV2 to TRBJ2-2; tentatively, D is TRBD2 (5 bases). CDR1 and CDR2 from the germline V gene are SNHLY and FYNNEI. V was cut by 6 bases and J by 6 bases, with 5 bases left in between. The CDR3 is 11 residues long. CDR3 in amino acids: CASRLAGELFF. The CDR3 DNA reads TGTGCCAGCAGACTAGCCGGGGAGCTGTTTTTT.

This rearrangement joins TRBV18 to TRBJ2-3, with a tentative D call TRBD1 (6 bases). V shed 2 bases and J shed 3 bases, with 15 bases lying between them. CDR3 length equals 16 residues. Germline V gene sequence: CDR1 KGHSH, CDR2 LQKENI. The CDR3 region has the DNA TGTGCCAGCTCACCAAGACCACAGGGTCCGACAGATACGCAGTATTTT. Translating gives CASSPRPQGPTDTQYF.

This chain joins TRBV11-2 and TRBJ2-3, with 11 bases that match TRBD2. Germline-derived CDR1 and CDR2 are SGHAT and FQNNGV. Trimming at V came to 6 bases and at J to 5 bases, leaving 7 bases not matched to a gene. This CDR3 has 15 residues. CDR3 DNA: TGTGCCAGCAGGGACCCGGGACTAGCGGTAGATACGCAGTATTTT. Protein sequence: CASRDPGLAVDTQYF. The full variable domain, with the rest looked up from reference TRBV11-2 and TRBJ2-3, is EAGVAQSPRYKIIEKRQSVAFWCNPISGHATLYWYQQILGQGPKLLIQFQNNGVVDDSQLPKDRFSAERLKGVDSTLKIQPAKLEDSAVYLCASRDPGLAVDTQYFGPGTRLTVL.

The chain carries TRBV4-2 and TRBJ2-7; TRBD2 matches 7 bases. Germline CDR1 reads LGHNA; CDR2 reads YNFKEQ. V lost 3 bases and J lost 3; bases outside the gene matches: 5. The CDR3 totals 14 residues. CDR3 in DNA: TGTGCCAGCAGCCAGGCGGGAGCAGACTACGAGCAGTACTTC. This codes for CASSQAGADYEQYF.

The genes are TRBV27 and TRBJ1-1; a weak D match, TRBD1 (6 bases). CDR1 is MNHEY and CDR2 is SMNVEV in the germline V gene (reference sequence). The CDR3 length is 14 residues. Trimming removed 3 bases at V and 0 bases at J, with 8 bases between. CDR3 nucleotides: TGTGCCAGCAGTTTCAGGGGCATGAACACTGAAGCTTTCTTT. This translates into CASSFRGMNTEAFF.

V gene TRBV6-5 combines with J gene TRBJ2-4; TRBD1 might be the D (6 bases). The CDR3 is 15 residues long. Trimming took off 8 bases at V and 3 bases at J, with 17 bases between the two ends. Germline CDR1 reads MNHEY; CDR2 reads SVGAGI. The CDR3 region has the DNA TGTGCCAGCGGGGGCGGGCTCCGGGGCAAAAACATTCAGTACTTC. It codes for CASGGGLRGKNIQYF.

This chain links TRBV7-2 with TRBJ2-7; 10 bases line up with TRBD1. Germline-derived CDR1 and CDR2 are SGHTA and FQGNSA. V lost 6 bases to trimming and J lost 6 bases; unmatched junction nucleotides: 5. The length of the CDR3 is 13 residues. CDR3 protein: CASSRDRGSEQYF. CDR3 nucleotide sequence: TGTGCCAGCAGTCGGGACAGGGGATCCGAGCAGTACTTC.

This sequence joins TRBV6-5 and TRBJ1-3, with a tentative D call TRBD1 (5 bases). This CDR3 has 14 residues. Trimming stripped 5 bases from V and 4 bases from J, with 12 bases between. Germline assignment: CDR1 MNHEY and CDR2 SVGAGI. CDR3 DNA sequence: TGTGCCAGCAGTCGGGACTTTTCAGGAAACACCATATATTTT. It translates to CASSRDFSGNTIYF.

J is TRBJ2-3 and V is TRBV19, with 12 bases matching TRBD2. The CDR3 covers 16 residues. The germline gives CDR1 LNHDA, CDR2 SQIVND (reference sequence). V shed 5 bases and J 3 bases; nucleotides not matched to a gene: 6. The CDR3 bases are TGTGCCAGTAGTTCCCCTAGCGGGAGGGGAACAGATACGCAGTATTTT. Encoded protein: CASSSPSGRGTDTQYF.

CDR3 loop: CASSAWSGSSYNEQFF. Here the CDR3 DNA reads TGTGCCAGCAGCGCGTGGAGCGGGAGCTCCTACAATGAGCAGTTCTTC. The chain is built from TRBV7-9 and TRBJ2-1; 8 nucleotides align to TRBD2. With 5 bases clipped from V and 0 bases from J, the junction kept 6 bases outside the gene matches. Germline V gene sequence: CDR1 SEHNR, CDR2 FQNEAQ (reference sequence). This CDR3 is built from 16 residues.

This clone appeared a few times. The V and J genes are TRBV4-1 and TRBJ2-7; 9 bases line up with TRBD1. Germline trimming cut 6 bases from V and 3 bases from J; bases unmatched to any gene: 12. CDR3 length equals 16 residues. The germline V gene encodes CDR1 MGHRA and CDR2 YSYEKL. Written as DNA, the CDR3 is TGCGCCAGCAGTCTTACCCGGACAGGGGCAAGCTACGAGCAGTACTTC. This translates into CASSLTRTGASYEQYF.

This chain uses TRBV5-6 with TRBJ1-5; TRBD1 might be the D (5 bases). Trimming stripped 4 bases from V and 0 bases from J, with 11 bases between. Per germline, CDR1 SGHDT and CDR2 YYEEEE. The CDR3 loop spans 15 amino acids. CDR3 coding DNA: TGTGCCAGCAGCGCCGCAGGGAATAGCAATCAGCCCCAGCATTTT. Translating gives CASSAAGNSNQPQHF.

The chain recombines TRBV11-3 with TRBJ2-1, with TRBD2 as a possible D gene (6 bases). V lost 1 base and J lost 0, with 10 bases in between. The CDR3 totals 16 residues. Germline loops: CDR1 SGHNT, CDR2 YENEEA. The CDR3 here is CASSLGTKSSYNEQFF. CDR3 DNA sequence: TGTGCCAGCAGCTTAGGGACTAAGAGCTCCTACAATGAGCAGTTCTTC.

V gene TRBV7-9 combines with J gene TRBJ1-1; tentative D call: TRBD1 (5 bases). Per germline, CDR1 SEHNR and CDR2 FQNEAQ (reference sequence). V was cut by 4 bases and J by 8 bases, with 14 bases left in between. The CDR3 loop spans 13 amino acids. CDR3 amino acids: CASSSTGVLEAFF. The CDR3 coding sequence is TGTGCCAGCAGCTCTACGGGGGTCCTAGAAGCTTTCTTT.

The genes are TRBV6-2 or TRBV6-3 and TRBJ2-5; 8 bases agree with TRBD2. CDR1 MNHEY and CDR2 SVGEGT come from the germline V gene. The V gene end was trimmed by 4 bases and the J gene end by 5 bases; junction bases not matched to a gene: 12. The CDR3 spans 16 residues. In DNA, the CDR3 is TGTGCCAGCAGTTCACTAGCGGCTGAGGTGCGGGAGACCCAGTACTTC. It specifies CASSSLAAEVRETQYF.

The V gene is TRBV5-1, the J gene TRBJ2-1; 11 bases agree with TRBD2. The V and J ends lost 4 bases and 5 bases, in that order; junction bases with no gene match: 8. Germline loops: CDR1 SGHRS, CDR2 YFSETQ. The CDR3 has 16 residues. The DNA of the CDR3 is TGCGCCAGCAGCATAGATAGCGGGAGGGCCAACAATGAGCAGTTCTTC. The encoded protein is CASSIDSGRANNEQFF.

The chain combines TRBV5-3 with TRBJ1-2; D unclear. TRBV5-3 is classed as an ORF, of uncertain function. The CDR3 has 13 residues. V gave up 0 bases and J gave up 0 bases, with 3 bases separating them. CDR3 loop: CARSLGPNYGYTF. The CDR3, as DNA: TGTGCCAGAAGCTTGGGGCCTAACTATGGCTACACCTTC.

V usage is TRBV3-1 (or the pseudogene TRBV3-2) and J usage is TRBJ2-7; TRBD1 matches at 9 bases. Germline V gives CDR1 LGHDT, CDR2 YNNKEL (reference sequence). The CDR3 totals 17 residues. V was clipped by 4 bases and J by 3 bases; unmatched bases: 13. The CDR3 here is CASSRDGQGILRYEQYF. CDR3 in DNA: TGTGCCAGCAGCCGGGATGGACAGGGGATTCTTCGCTACGAGCAGTACTTC.

This clone was detected ten times or more. The rearrangement links TRBV29-1 to TRBJ2-7; 7 bases fit TRBD1. Per germline, CDR1 SQVTM and CDR2 ANQGSEA. J lost 10 bases, V lost 5 bases, and 5 bases had no gene match. This CDR3 region has 10 residues. CDR3 bases: TGCAGCGTTATAACAGGGGAACAGTACTTC. Its translation: CSVITGEQYF.

The chain uses TRBV20-1 and TRBJ2-3; 12 positions match TRBD1. This CDR3 is 14 amino acids long. In germline, CDR1 is DFQATT, CDR2 SNEGSKA (reference sequence). The V gene end was trimmed by 3 bases and the J gene end by 7 bases; junction bases not matched to a gene: 5. The CDR3 sequence: CSASKGQGANTQYF. The CDR3 DNA follows: TGCAGTGCTAGTAAGGGACAGGGGGCAAATACGCAGTATTTT.

With respect to this clone: The junction departs from germline at one end; a sequencing error may be responsible. In DNA, the CDR3 is TGTGCCGGCAGGGTGGGCTCTGAAGCTTTCTTT. It encodes CAGRVGSEAFF. V and J are TRBV2 and TRBJ1-1, with D possibly matching TRBD1 (5 bases). This CDR3 has 11 amino acids. Germline CDR1 is SNHLY and CDR2 is FYNNEI.

V is TRBV6-5 and J is TRBJ1-5; 7 bases align to TRBD1. Germline-derived CDR1 and CDR2 are MNHEY and SVGAGI. V shed 5 bases, J shed 7 bases, and the junction held 11 bases outside the gene matches. The CDR3 extends over 15 amino acids. The CDR3 DNA reads TGTGCCAGCAGTCTTCGGACAGGTCGTTTCCAGCCCCAGCATTTT. Amino acid sequence: CASSLRTGRFQPQHF.

The chain couples TRBV6-5 to TRBJ1-1; 8 nucleotides match TRBD1. Germline-derived CDR1 and CDR2 are MNHEY and SVGAGI. The J segment lost 7 bases and the V segment lost 10 bases, leaving 14 bases of the junction unmatched. The length of the CDR3 is 14 residues. DNA of the CDR3: TGTGCCACGCACGTGGGGCAGGGGGCGGTTGAAGCTTTCTTT. The encoded protein is CATHVGQGAVEAFF.

This chain uses TRBV7-8 with TRBJ1-1, with D possibly TRBD1 on 6 matching bases. This CDR3 has 14 residues. V dropped 5 bases and J dropped 4 bases, with 14 bases sitting between them. The germline V gene has CDR1 SGHVS and CDR2 FQNEAQ. CDR3 DNA sequence: TGTGCCAGCAGCGACGGGACATTGGGCACTGAAGCTTTCTTT. It codes for CASSDGTLGTEAFF.

The rearrangement uses TRBV30 and TRBJ1-4; D gene uncertain. V was clipped by 2 bases and J by 7 bases, with 14 bases between them. The germline gives CDR1 GTSNPN, CDR2 SVGIG (reference sequence). The CDR3 sequence is 14 residues long. This CDR3 reads CAWSFDFGGEKLFF. For the CDR3, the DNA is TGTGCCTGGAGTTTCGACTTCGGCGGTGAAAAACTGTTTTTT. The full variable domain, completed using reference TRBV30 and TRBJ1-4, is SQTIHQWPATLVQPVGSPLSLECTVEGTSNPNLYWYRQAAGRGLQLLFYSVGIGQISSEVPQNLSASRPQDRQFILSSKKLLLSDSGFYLCAWSFDFGGEKLFFGSGTQLSVL.

This chain uses TRBV19 with TRBJ1-2; maybe TRBD1 (6 bases). The CDR3 covers 13 residues. V lost 5 bases, J lost 2 bases, and 9 bases lay in between. Germline V gene sequence: CDR1 LNHDA, CDR2 SQIVND (reference sequence). In DNA, the CDR3 is TGTGCCAGTAGTTCCGACAGGAACTATGGCTACACCTTC. Encoded protein: CASSSDRNYGYTF.

This chain connects TRBV15 to TRBJ2-1, with 7 bases that match TRBD2. Germline V gives CDR1 LNHNV, CDR2 YYDKDF (reference sequence). The CDR3 loop spans 16 amino acids. The V and J ends lost 1 base and 5 bases, in that order; junction bases with no gene match: 8. CDR3 in amino acids: CATSRGFLAANNEQFF. CDR3 sequence (DNA): TGTGCCACCAGCAGAGGTTTCCTAGCGGCTAACAATGAGCAGTTCTTC.